These T cell receptor beta chains were read from a single sample in a study of T cell responses to AZD1222 COVID-19 vaccine. TCRdb keeps only in-frame clones here, not all; method: immunoSEQ multiplex PCR. Seen here are 69,000 or so clones, roughly 91% observed once, and the top ten hold more than 4.5%. The specimen comprised peripheral blood, sampled 28 days after the second dose of the MenACWY control vaccine. The origin of the receptors is an adult who received the MenACWY meningococcal vaccine as a control. Each CDR3 is given without its conserved first and last residue. The order of the fields is D gene, V gene, CDR3 length, J gene, CDR3 protein. A D gene is named only where the DNA matches it firmly.

TRBD1	TRBV5-1	12	TRBJ2-7	ASSSNRGEYEQY
TRBD2	TRBV10-1	11	TRBJ2-7	ASSELPSGEQY
TRBD2	TRBV27	12	TRBJ2-7	ATRFGRESYEQY
-	TRBV6-5	11	TRBJ1-5	ASSYSIGQPQH
TRBD1	TRBV5-1	13	TRBJ1-1	ASSLADRVGTEAF
-	TRBV18	14	TRBJ1-1	ASSPPWGAMNTEAF
TRBD2	TRBV27	14	TRBJ2-1	ASSWGTSGGYNEQF
-	TRBV29-1	7	TRBJ1-2	SPGYGYT
TRBD1	TRBV5-1	11	TRBJ2-1	ASTPGQGNEQF
TRBD1	TRBV5-1	14	TRBJ1-6	ASSLGTGPPYPPLH
TRBD1	TRBV5-1	13	TRBJ2-7	ASSARTGGGYEQY
-	TRBV19	12	TRBJ2-7	ASSIEGGAYEQY
TRBD1	TRBV11-2	12	TRBJ1-1	ASRSGQGDTEAF
-	TRBV11-2	14	TRBJ1-1	ASSSPATDGGTEAF
-	TRBV19	9	TRBJ2-7	ASSRQTEQY
TRBD1	TRBV5-1	13	TRBJ1-5	ASSSTGGGNQPQH
-	TRBV5-5	14	TRBJ2-1	ASTADRSGSRDEQF
TRBD2	TRBV18	14	TRBJ2-5	ASSPRSSGLQETQY
TRBD2	TRBV19	13	TRBJ2-1	ASTFSGRGYNEQF
TRBD1	TRBV9	14	TRBJ1-6	ASSANFQGVRSPLH
-	TRBV29-1	13	TRBJ1-1	SVADGNSFGTEAF
TRBD1	TRBV28	16	TRBJ1-5	ASRSGTGGPYSNQPQH
TRBD1	TRBV5-1	12	TRBJ2-5	ASSFRTGSETQY
-	TRBV5-4	10	TRBJ2-3	ASSLRGNTQY
TRBD1	TRBV6-5	12	TRBJ2-7	ASSYSTGSREQY
TRBD2	TRBV7-9	15	TRBJ2-1	ASSLGTSGRTYNEQF
-	TRBV28	11	TRBJ1-5	ATRRQARTPQH
-	TRBV5-1	12	TRBJ1-1	ASSPGTVNTEAF
-	TRBV7-9	9	TRBJ2-7	ASSLLYEQY
TRBD1	TRBV5-1	14	TRBJ2-3	ASGEGTGPSTDTQY
-	TRBV21-1	15	TRBJ2-1	ASSKTSGGYSYNEQF
-	TRBV27	11	TRBJ1-2	ASTGHPIYGYT
-	TRBV28	12	TRBJ2-7	ASSLSPSPYEQY
TRBD1	TRBV11-2	17	TRBJ1-4	ASSLDRTGLDTTNEKLF
TRBD1	TRBV7-2	12	TRBJ1-2	ASSGGTGSHGYT
-	TRBV27	16	TRBJ2-3	ASSLRTDIYLNTDTQY
TRBD2	TRBV5-4	12	TRBJ2-2	ASGTSGSHGELF
-	TRBV7-2	14	TRBJ1-3	ASSLTWDTSGNTIY
-	TRBV5-1	12	TRBJ1-1	ASSLRQLNTEAF
-	TRBV18	12	TRBJ2-7	ASSPRVGSYEQY
-	TRBV25-1	12	TRBJ1-2	ASSEYEPPYGYT